These 16 T cell receptor beta chains were sequenced from one sample in a study of shared clonotypes between healthy human individuals. Generated by immunoSEQ multiplex PCR, the TCRdb table keeps only in-frame clones and is missing some. There are 90,000 to 120,000 clones in the sample; about 66% occur only once, and roughly a quarter lies in the top ten. The specimen was memory CD8+ T cells sorted from blood. Subset denoted: CD45RO+ cells pooled with CCR7-negative TemRA cells. Source of these receptors: a woman aged 30 to 39 in good health.

J is TRBJ1-5 and V is TRBV28; D gene uncertain. CDR1 is MDHEN, CDR2 SYDVKM, per germline. Trimming took off 7 bases at V and 2 bases at J, with 15 bases between the two ends. CDR3 length: 15 amino acids. DNA for the CDR3: TGTGCCAGCACCCGACTCCACAAAGGCAATCAGCCCCAGCATTTT. It yields the protein CASTRLHKGNQPQHF. The variable domain in full, with the rest retrieved from reference TRBV28 and TRBJ1-5, is DVKVTQSSRYLVKRTGEKVFLECVQDMDHENMFWYRQDPGLGLRLIYFSYDVKMKEKGDIPEGYSVSREKKERFSLILESASTNQTSMYLCASTRLHKGNQPQHFGDGTRLSIL.

The chain uses TRBV7-7 and TRBJ2-2; 10 bases align to TRBD2. V dropped 5 bases and J dropped 6; count of bases not matched to a gene: 9. CDR1 and CDR2 (germline): SSHAT, FNYEAQ (reference sequence). The CDR3 totals 16 residues. The CDR3 nucleotides are TGTGCCAGCAGCGCCGTCCTAGCGGGAGCCCCCGGGGAGCTGTTTTTT. Amino acid sequence: CASSAVLAGAPGELFF.

Here the CDR3 reads CASSSTGGGDQPQHF. Written as DNA, the CDR3 is TGTGCCAGCAGCTCGACAGGGGGCGGCGATCAGCCCCAGCATTTT. The chain couples TRBV4-2 to TRBJ1-5; TRBD1 matches 10 bases. Germline loops: CDR1 LGHNA, CDR2 YNFKEQ. The CDR3 is 15 amino acids. V shed 5 bases, J shed 5 bases, and the junction held 6 bases outside the gene matches.

This clone showed up many times. CDR3 loop: CASSAQMTGSYNEQFF. The CDR3 DNA follows: TGTGCCAGCAGTGCGCAAATGACAGGGTCGTACAATGAGCAGTTCTTC. This rearrangement joins TRBV25-1 to TRBJ2-1; the match to TRBD1 covers 7 bases. Germline CDR1 MGHDK, CDR2 SYGVNS. The CDR3 is made up of 16 amino acids. Unmatched junction bases numbered 10, after V lost 4 bases and J lost 4 bases.

This clone was counted between two and nine times. J is TRBJ2-2 and V is TRBV19; TRBD1 or TRBD2 may be the D gene (5 bases each). V gave up 7 bases and J gave up 2 bases, with 14 bases separating them. CDR3 size: 15 residues. The V gene's germline CDR1 is LNHDA and CDR2 SQIVND (reference sequence). CDR3 residues: CASTNWGINTGELFF. CDR3 sequence (DNA): TGTGCCAGTACCAACTGGGGGATAAACACCGGGGAGCTGTTTTTT.

V usage is TRBV28 and J usage is TRBJ2-7; D not resolved. The germline V and J ends were trimmed by 4 bases and 6 bases, with 10 bases remaining between them. Germline V lookup: CDR1 MDHEN, CDR2 SYDVKM. The CDR3 is 12 amino acids. The CDR3 nucleotides are TGTGCCAGCAGTTCCCCGTGGGGCGAGCAGTACTTC. This translates into CASSSPWGEQYF.

This chain connects TRBV5-4 to TRBJ2-1, with unresolved D. The CDR3 sequence is 14 residues long. The ends were cut back, 1 base at V and 1 base at J, with 6 bases in the middle. Germline-derived CDR1 and CDR2 are SGHNT and YYREEE (reference sequence). DNA for the CDR3: TGTGCCAGCAGCTTGACGGTGTCCTACAATGAGCAGTTCTTC. It encodes CASSLTVSYNEQFF.

The chain carries TRBV9 and TRBJ2-7; 11 positions match TRBD2. Germline loops: CDR1 SGDLS, CDR2 YYNGEE. The CDR3 totals 13 residues. Trimming took 4 bases from V and 6 from J; bases not matched to a gene: 3. CDR3 DNA: TGTGCCAGCAGCAGAGGGACTAGCGGCGAGCAGTACTTC. Its protein is CASSRGTSGEQYF.

The chain links TRBV25-1 to TRBJ2-7; 9 bases are a match to TRBD2. CDR3 length: 16 residues. The V gene's germline CDR1 is MGHDK and CDR2 SYGVNS. The junction had 9 bases not matched to a gene; V was cut back by 2 bases and J by 4 bases. CDR3 DNA sequence: TGTGCCAGCAGTGAAAACCGGGCTAGCGGGACATACGAGCAGTACTTC. This sequence encodes CASSENRASGTYEQYF.

V is TRBV6-4 and J is TRBJ2-2; 9 bases agree with TRBD1. Germline V gene lookup returns CDR1 MRHNA and CDR2 SNTAGT. This CDR3 is built from 14 residues. V gave up 3 bases and J gave up 6 bases; unmatched junction bases: 2. CDR3 region: CASSETGGAGELFF. DNA of the CDR3: TGTGCCAGCAGTGAGACAGGGGGAGCCGGGGAGCTGTTTTTT.

This clone was seen only a few times. This chain connects TRBV9 to TRBJ1-1; D possibly corresponds to TRBD1 (5 bases). V gave up 0 bases and J gave up 11 bases, with 17 bases separating them. CDR3 length: 14 amino acids. Germline V CDR1 and CDR2: SGDLS, YYNGEE. The CDR3 region is CASSVAWGSAEAFF. CDR3 bases: TGTGCCAGCAGCGTAGCCTGGGGGTCGGCGGAGGCTTTCTTT. Full variable domain (rest looked up from reference TRBV9 and TRBJ1-1): DSGVTQTPKHLITATGQRVTLRCSPRSGDLSVYWYQQSLDQGLQFLIQYYNGEERAKGNILERFSAQQFPDLHSELNLSSLELGDSALYFCASSVAWGSAEAFFGQGTRLTVV.

V gene TRBV6-5 combines with J gene TRBJ2-2; 8 bases map to TRBD2. Per germline, CDR1 MNHEY and CDR2 SVGAGI. The CDR3 totals 14 residues. V was pared by 8 bases and J by 7 bases, with 9 bases of the junction left unmatched. This chain's CDR3 is CASLYSGTGGELFF. CDR3 coding DNA: TGTGCCAGCCTTTATAGCGGGACTGGCGGGGAGCTGTTTTTT.

The V call is TRBV10-3, the J call TRBJ2-5; weak D call: TRBD2 (6 bases). V gave up 0 bases and J gave up 7 bases, with 12 bases separating them. The germline gives CDR1 ENHRY, CDR2 SYGVKD. The CDR3 is 14 amino acids. The CDR3: CAISESGSGGTQYF. DNA of the CDR3: TGTGCCATCAGTGAGTCGGGGTCCGGGGGGACCCAGTACTTC.

For this clone: A read error is likely here: a far larger clone is one base away. The chain carries TRBV4-1 and TRBJ2-7; possibly TRBD1 for D (5 bases). CDR1 is MGHRA and CDR2 is YSYEKL in the germline V gene. CDR3 length: 15 residues. The CDR3 DNA reads TGCGCCAGCAACCAAGATAGGGGCGGACCCTACGAGCAGTACTTC. It is translated as CASNQDRGGPYEQYF.

The chain joins TRBV7-9 to TRBJ2-3; D gene ambiguous. In germline, CDR1 is SEHNR, CDR2 FQNEAQ (reference sequence). This CDR3 has 13 residues. V dropped 11 bases and J dropped 2 bases, with 14 bases sitting between them. CDR3 in DNA: TGTGCCTCAACCGACACCGACACAGATACGCAGTATTTT. Amino acids: CASTDTDTDTQYF.

This chain connects TRBV6-1 to TRBJ2-7; D is uncertain. The CDR3 consists of 12 residues. Trimming shortened V by 4 bases and J by 4 bases, and 8 bases separated the two germline ends. The germline gives CDR1 MNHNS, CDR2 SASEGT. This chain's CDR3 is CASSGARYEQYF. The CDR3 DNA reads as TGTGCCAGCAGTGGGGCCAGATACGAGCAGTACTTC.